Presented here are 10 T cell receptor beta chains from one specimen sequenced in a study of blood T cell repertoires in COVID-19. Some clones are missing from TCRdb's copy, which holds only in-frame ones; the method was immunoSEQ multiplex PCR. The data show about 34,000 clones, over 70% seen once. Specimen: peripheral blood. Receptor source: a man in his 70s with COVID-19, enrolled during active disease.

This clone was seen more than once but under ten times. The rearrangement links TRBV14 to TRBJ2-7; no definite D call. The CDR3 loop spans 13 amino acids. The V and J ends lost 0 bases and 6 bases respectively, with 9 bases between them. Per the germline V gene, CDR1 is SGHDN and CDR2 is FVKESK. As DNA, the CDR3 is TGTGCCAGCAGCCAAGATCGTTTCGGCGAGCAGTACTTC. Amino acids: CASSQDRFGEQYF.

The V and J genes are TRBV29-1 and TRBJ2-7; D perhaps matches TRBD1 (5 bases). The V gene's germline CDR1 is SQVTM and CDR2 ANQGSEA. The CDR3 runs to 13 residues. The V gene lost 7 bases and the J gene lost 0 bases, with 13 bases spanning the gap. CDR3 loop: CSANRIGSYEQYF. CDR3 DNA: TGCAGCGCAAACAGGATAGGCTCCTACGAGCAGTACTTC.

This rearrangement joins TRBV30 to TRBJ2-2; no reliable D call. With 3 bases removed from V and 1 base from J, the gap between germline ends came to 6 bases. Germline assignment: CDR1 GTSNPN and CDR2 SVGIG (reference sequence). CDR3 length: 13 residues. CDR3 region: CAWSKKNTGELFF. As DNA, the CDR3 is TGTGCCTGGAGCAAAAAGAACACCGGGGAGCTGTTTTTT. Combining the CDR3 with reference TRBV30 and TRBJ2-2 gives the whole variable domain SQTIHQWPATLVQPVGSPLSLECTVEGTSNPNLYWYRQAAGRGLQLLFYSVGIGQISSEVPQNLSASRPQDRQFILSSKKLLLSDSGFYLCAWSKKNTGELFFGEGSRLTVL.

The genes are TRBV7-9 and TRBJ2-7; 9 nucleotides match TRBD1. Losses at the gene ends were 2 bases for V and 5 bases for J; bases not matched to a gene: 10. CDR3 length: 16 amino acids. Germline V CDR1 and CDR2: SEHNR, FQNEAQ (reference sequence). This chain's CDR3 is CASSLRTGVSRDEQYF. The CDR3 nucleotides are TGTGCCAGCAGCTTAAGGACAGGGGTCTCGAGGGACGAGCAGTACTTC.

The gene calls are TRBV10-2 and TRBJ1-3; D is uncertain. This CDR3 has 14 amino acids. Per the germline V gene, CDR1 is WSHSY and CDR2 is SAAADI. Trimming stripped 6 bases from V and 4 bases from J, with 13 bases between. The CDR3, as DNA: TGCGCCAGCAGATCGGGCACGGGAGGAAACACCATATATTTT. It codes for CASRSGTGGNTIYF.

The chain is built from TRBV7-2 and TRBJ1-2, with D possibly TRBD1 on 6 matching bases. Germline V gives CDR1 SGHTA, CDR2 FQGNSA. The V end lost 6 bases, the J end lost 7 bases, and 21 bases lay between the germline ends. The CDR3 loop spans 15 amino acids. Here the CDR3 reads CASSISRDKIAGYTF. The CDR3 nucleotides read TGTGCCAGCAGTATTAGCCGGGACAAGATAGCTGGCTACACCTTC.

The rearrangement links TRBV27 to TRBJ2-2, with TRBD2 identical over 11 bases. Germline V gene sequence: CDR1 MNHEY, CDR2 SMNVEV (reference sequence). J gave up 1 base and V 5 bases, and 3 bases lay outside the gene matches. The CDR3 has 16 residues. This CDR3 reads CASSTGLAENTGELFF. In DNA form, the CDR3 reads TGTGCCAGCAGTACGGGACTAGCGGAGAACACCGGGGAGCTGTTTTTT.

In this sample, this clone turned up a few times. The J gene is TRBJ1-3, the V gene TRBV7-2; TRBD1 might be the D (5 bases). The length of the CDR3 is 13 residues. Trimming stripped 6 bases from V and 4 bases from J, with 10 bases between. From germline, CDR1 is SGHTA and CDR2 FQGNSA. The CDR3 reads CASSRTPGNTIYF. The CDR3 nucleotides are TGTGCCAGCAGTCGGACACCAGGAAACACCATATATTTT.

In its sample, this clone was seen once. The CDR3 DNA follows: TGTGCCAGCAGCTTAGAACGGTTGGGGGCGACTGAAGCTTTCTTT. Amino acid sequence: CASSLERLGATEAFF. The chain has TRBV11-2 and TRBJ1-1; TRBD1 is a possible D gene (6 bases). The CDR3 is 15 residues long. With 0 bases removed from V and 5 bases from J, the gap between germline ends came to 13 bases. Germline V gene sequence: CDR1 SGHAT, CDR2 FQNNGV.

The genes are TRBV10-3 and TRBJ1-1; D gene unclear. The V gene's germline CDR1 is ENHRY and CDR2 SYGVKD. V was clipped by 4 bases and J by 4 bases, with 10 bases between them. This CDR3 spans 13 amino acids. The CDR3 loop is CAISGYGGTEAFF. The CDR3 nucleotides are TGTGCCATCAGTGGGTACGGCGGCACTGAAGCTTTCTTT.